This record concerns one T cell receptor (beta chain) sequence. Its antigen is still unknown. The sample originates from a study of shared clonotypes between healthy human individuals. Study outcomes and limitations: In general, naive subsets displayed greater estimated richness than memory subsets did. Despite large depth, sorted-subset datasets appeared incompletely sequenced. When naive CD4 clonotypes were compared across a few donors, 4% to 6.5% were shared.

The CDR3 is made up of 14 amino acids. CDR1 and CDR2 (germline): ENHRY, SYGVKD. The V and J ends lost 4 bases and 8 bases, in that order; junction bases with no gene match: 6. Clones were sequenced by immunoSEQ multiplex PCR, and TCRdb holds only the in-frame ones, with some missing. The table has approximately 350,000 clones, under 80% seen once. The clonotype was recovered from a young man in good health. J is TRBJ2-1 and V is TRBV10-3; 9 bases map to TRBD1. Sequencing was done on a sample of memory CD4+ T cells sorted from blood. The subset denotes: CD45RA-negative fraction. The DNA for the CDR3 is TGTGCCATCAGTGGCGGACAGGGGTATGATGAGCAGTTCTTC. It specifies CAISGGQGYDEQFF.